The T cell receptor (beta chain) described here comes from a study of blood T cell repertoires in COVID-19. Overall study: Samples representing acute and convalescent COVID-19 were sourced from the United States, Italy and Spain. T cells, B-cell-depleted T cells, or PBMCs provided the cDNA or gDNA that served as material.

Per the original data handling: Quantification of nucleated cells was approximated via reference gene primer amplification. Produced via immunoSEQ multiplex PCR; TCRdb's table is partial and in-frame only. The V and J calls and clone size are taken from that table; D and trimming were inferred from the DNA. The profile shows under 200,000 clones, 88% of them singletons. CDR3 length: 15 amino acids. V was pared by 4 bases and J by 1 base, with 13 bases between. The germline V gene has CDR1 MRHNA and CDR2 SNTAGT. The rearrangement links TRBV6-4 to TRBJ1-1; TRBD1 is a possible D gene (6 bases). The origin of this receptor is a man between 40 and 49 years old with active or convalescent COVID-19. The source material was peripheral blood. The CDR3 here is CASSVSQGRNTEAFF. The CDR3 region has the DNA TGTGCCAGCAGTGTCTCCCAGGGGAGGAACACTGAAGCTTTCTTT.